This T cell receptor (beta chain) was sequenced in a study of identical twins. Regarding this clonotype: Its antigen remains unknown.

Findings and limits, study-wide: Among beta out-of-frame sequences, excess sharing between twins appeared weaker. In drawing conclusions, the study used cross-sectional statistical analysis and did not follow the same donors.

This CDR3 is built from 15 residues. Germline CDR1 and CDR2: MNHNY and SVGAGI (reference sequence). Trimming removed 2 bases from V and 9 bases from J; junction bases left unmatched: 3. Through template switching, a universal primer site was introduced, and the cDNA contained unique molecular identifiers. TCRdb recomputed calls from the 5' RACE reads with MiXCR, one row per CDR3 protein. The sample has about 100,000 distinct CDR3 sequences, 5.9% seen once; the top ten hold 10% to 15%. The chain links TRBV6-6 to TRBJ2-1, with 14 bases matching TRBD2. Material for sequencing was memory T cells sorted from blood. This receptor was taken from a woman in her forties or fifties in good health. CDR3 sequence (DNA): TGTGCCAGCAGTTACGGGACTAGCGGGAGTCGTGAGCAGTTCTTC. It translates to CASSYGTSGSREQFF.